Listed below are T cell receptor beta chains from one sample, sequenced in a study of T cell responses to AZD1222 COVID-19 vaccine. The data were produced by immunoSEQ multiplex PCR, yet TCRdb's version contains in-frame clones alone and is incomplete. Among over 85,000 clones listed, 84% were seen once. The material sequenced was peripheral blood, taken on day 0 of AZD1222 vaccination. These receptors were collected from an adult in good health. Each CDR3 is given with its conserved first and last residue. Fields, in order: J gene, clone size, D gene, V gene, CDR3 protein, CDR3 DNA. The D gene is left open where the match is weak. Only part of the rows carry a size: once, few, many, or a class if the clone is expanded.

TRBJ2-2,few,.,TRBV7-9,CASSLDGWKLFF,TGTGCCAGCAGCCTGGACGGGTGGAAGCTGTTTTTT
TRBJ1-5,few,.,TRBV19,CASSTAAGQPQHF,TGTGCCAGTAGTACGGCAGCGGGTCAGCCCCAGCATTTT
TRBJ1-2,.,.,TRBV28,CASSPGTNYGYTF,TGTGCCAGCAGTCCCGGGACTAACTATGGCTACACCTTC
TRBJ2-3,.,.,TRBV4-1,CASSDRDRIRGDTQYF,TGCGCCAGCAGCGACAGAGACAGGATTAGGGGAGATACGCAGTATTTT
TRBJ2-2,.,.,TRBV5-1,CASSQEGATGELFF,TGCGCCAGCAGCCAGGAGGGCGCCACCGGGGAGCTGTTTTTT
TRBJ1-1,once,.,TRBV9,CASSGPGDTEAFF,TGTGCCAGCAGCGGGCCCGGGGACACTGAAGCTTTCTTT
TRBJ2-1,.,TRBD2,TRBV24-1,CATSDAGTSGFNEQFF,TGTGCCACCAGTGATGCCGGGACTAGCGGTTTCAATGAGCAGTTCTTC
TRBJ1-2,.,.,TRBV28,CASSLRGGLLLGGYTF,TGTGCCAGCAGTTTAAGGGGAGGACTCCTCCTGGGAGGCTACACCTTC
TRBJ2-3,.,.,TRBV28,CASSFAGSSTDTQYF,TGTGCCAGCAGTTTCGCAGGGAGTAGCACAGATACGCAGTATTTT
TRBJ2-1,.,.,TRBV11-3,CASSLAVGDYNEQFF,TGTGCCAGCAGCTTAGCAGTGGGCGACTACAATGAGCAGTTCTTC
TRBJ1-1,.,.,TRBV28,CASTTPGGLIAEAFF,TGTGCCAGCACCACTCCCGGGGGGCTGATTGCTGAAGCTTTCTTT
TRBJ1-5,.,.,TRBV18,CASSPDSAHSQPQHF,TGTGCCAGCTCACCCGACAGTGCCCATTCTCAGCCCCAGCATTTT
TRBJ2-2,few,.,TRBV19,CASSPDVNTGELFF,TGTGCCAGTAGTCCCGACGTGAACACCGGGGAGCTGTTTTTT
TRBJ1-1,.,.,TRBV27,CASSSAGVGETEAFF,TGTGCCAGCAGTTCGGCAGGGGTAGGCGAAACTGAAGCTTTCTTT
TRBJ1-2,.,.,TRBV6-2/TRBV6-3,CASSSNIRGYTF,TGTGCCAGCAGTTCTAACATCAGGGGCTACACCTTC
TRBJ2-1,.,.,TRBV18,CASSPDRDNEQFF,TGTGCCAGCTCACCCGACCGGGACAATGAGCAGTTCTTC
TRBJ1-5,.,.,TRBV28,CASSLRTFQITLGTGRSNQPQHF,TGTGCCAGCAGTTTACGGACATTCCAGATAACTTTGGGGACCGGCCGGAGCAATCAGCCCCAGCATTTT
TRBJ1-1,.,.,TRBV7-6,CASSLAEVNTEAFF,TGTGCCAGCAGCTTAGCGGAGGTGAACACTGAAGCTTTCTTT
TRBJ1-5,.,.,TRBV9,CASSEKSNQPQHF,TGTGCCAGCAGCGAAAAAAGCAATCAGCCCCAGCATTTT
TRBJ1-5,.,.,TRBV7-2,CASSLSRPPGFNQPQHF,TGTGCCAGCAGCCTTTCCCGTCCTCCTGGATTCAATCAGCCCCAGCATTTT
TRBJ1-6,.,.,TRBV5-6,CASSFLLGSAGSPLHF,TGTGCCAGCAGCTTTCTTTTAGGTTCGGCTGGTTCACCCCTCCACTTT
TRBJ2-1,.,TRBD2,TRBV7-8,CASRPGRAGGSSYNEQFF,TGTGCCAGCAGACCTGGTAGGGCGGGGGGGAGCTCCTACAATGAGCAGTTCTTC
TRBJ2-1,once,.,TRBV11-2,CASKGPNNEQFF,TGTGCCAGCAAGGGGCCTAACAATGAGCAGTTCTTC
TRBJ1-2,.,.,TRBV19,CASTQNYGYTF,TGTGCCAGTACACAAAACTATGGCTACACCTTC
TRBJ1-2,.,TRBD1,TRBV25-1,CASSSRGGMNGYTF,TGTGCCAGCAGTTCCAGGGGGGGTATGAATGGCTACACCTTC
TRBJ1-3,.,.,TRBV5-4,CASSLGRNLGNTIYF,TGTGCCAGCAGCTTGGGCCGAAACCTTGGAAACACCATATATTTT
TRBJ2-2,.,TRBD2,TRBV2,CATQGRGANTGELFF,TGTGCCACCCAAGGACGGGGGGCGAACACCGGGGAGCTGTTTTTT
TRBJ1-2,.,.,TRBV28,CASTALGALYGYTF,TGTGCCAGCACCGCGTTGGGGGCCCTCTATGGCTACACCTTC
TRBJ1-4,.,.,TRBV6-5,CASSWDTVNEKLFF,TGTGCCAGCAGCTGGGACACGGTTAATGAAAAACTGTTTTTT
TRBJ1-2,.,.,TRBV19,CASSIEGGPGGYTF,TGTGCCAGTAGTATAGAAGGAGGTCCCGGTGGCTACACCTTC
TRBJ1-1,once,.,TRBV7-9,CASSLSQSLNTEAFF,TGTGCCAGCAGCTTATCCCAGAGCCTGAACACTGAAGCTTTCTTT
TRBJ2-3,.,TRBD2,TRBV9,CASSASGAADTQYF,TGTGCCAGCAGCGCTAGCGGGGCGGCAGATACGCAGTATTTT
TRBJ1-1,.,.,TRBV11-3,CASSLEDRFGTEAFF,TGTGCCAGCAGCCTGGAAGACAGGTTCGGCACTGAAGCTTTCTTT
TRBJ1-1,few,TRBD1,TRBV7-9,CASSLASGGGIAEAFF,TGTGCCAGCAGCTTAGCGTCAGGGGGAGGCATCGCTGAAGCTTTCTTT
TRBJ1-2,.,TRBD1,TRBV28,CASSATGGAGSYGYTF,TGTGCCAGCAGTGCTACAGGGGGCGCTGGCTCCTATGGCTACACCTTC
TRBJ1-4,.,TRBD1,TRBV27,CASSMGTGGKKLFF,TGTGCCAGCAGTATGGGGACAGGAGGGAAAAAACTGTTTTTT